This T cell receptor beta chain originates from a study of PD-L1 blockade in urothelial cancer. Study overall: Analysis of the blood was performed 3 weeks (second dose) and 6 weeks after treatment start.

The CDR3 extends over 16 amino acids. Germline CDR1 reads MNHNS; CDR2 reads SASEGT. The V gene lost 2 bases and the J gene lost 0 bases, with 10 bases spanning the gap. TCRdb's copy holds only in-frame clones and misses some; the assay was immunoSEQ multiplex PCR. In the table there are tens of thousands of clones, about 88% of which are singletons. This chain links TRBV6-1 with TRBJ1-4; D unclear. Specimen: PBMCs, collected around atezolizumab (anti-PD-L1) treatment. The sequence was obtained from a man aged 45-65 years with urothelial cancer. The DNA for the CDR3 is TGTGCCAGCAGTGAATGGAGGGAAGCAACTAATGAAAAACTGTTTTTT. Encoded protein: CASSEWREATNEKLFF.